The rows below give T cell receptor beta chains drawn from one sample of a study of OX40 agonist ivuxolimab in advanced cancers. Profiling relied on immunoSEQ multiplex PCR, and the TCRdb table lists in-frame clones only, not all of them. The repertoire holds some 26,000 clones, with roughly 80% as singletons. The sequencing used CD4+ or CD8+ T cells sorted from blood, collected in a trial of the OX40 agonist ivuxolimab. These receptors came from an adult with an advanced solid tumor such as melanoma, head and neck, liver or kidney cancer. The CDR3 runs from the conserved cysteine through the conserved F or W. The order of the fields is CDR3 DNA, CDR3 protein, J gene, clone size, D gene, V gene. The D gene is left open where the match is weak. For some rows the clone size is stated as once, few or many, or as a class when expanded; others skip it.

CDR3 DNA: TGTGCCAGCAGCTTGAATGTGAATTTAGAGACCCAGTACTTC
CDR3 protein: CASSLNVNLETQYF
J gene: TRBJ2-5
clone size: .
D gene: .
V gene: TRBV5-8

CDR3 DNA: TGTGCCAGCAGCTTAGGGACTAGCGGGGAGGACGTACTTGGAGATACGCAGTATTTT
CDR3 protein: CASSLGTSGEDVLGDTQYF
J gene: TRBJ2-3
clone size: .
D gene: TRBD2
V gene: TRBV5-4

CDR3 DNA: TGTGCCAGCCCGACGGATGGCAACGTCCTGACTTTC
CDR3 protein: CASPTDGNVLTF
J gene: TRBJ2-6
clone size: .
D gene: .
V gene: TRBV5-4

CDR3 DNA: TGCGCCAGCAGCCAAGTCTGGGAGCCCAGCACAGATACGCAGTATTTT
CDR3 protein: CASSQVWEPSTDTQYF
J gene: TRBJ2-3
clone size: .
D gene: .
V gene: TRBV4-1

CDR3 DNA: TGTGCCAGCAAACGCGCCGTGGACAGGGGACGTACGCAGTATTTT
CDR3 protein: CASKRAVDRGRTQYF
J gene: TRBJ2-3
clone size: .
D gene: TRBD1
V gene: TRBV6-6

CDR3 DNA: TGTGCCAGCAGTTTGCGGAAGACGAACACCGGGGAGCTGTTTTTT
CDR3 protein: CASSLRKTNTGELFF
J gene: TRBJ2-2
clone size: .
D gene: .
V gene: TRBV27

CDR3 DNA: TGTGCCAGCAGCTTAGTAGCGGGGGGCCACGAAGAGCAGTTCTTC
CDR3 protein: CASSLVAGGHEEQFF
J gene: TRBJ2-1
clone size: once
D gene: TRBD2
V gene: TRBV11-2

CDR3 DNA: TGTGCCAGCAGCTCCGCAGGGTTTCGGACTGAAGCTTTCTTT
CDR3 protein: CASSSAGFRTEAFF
J gene: TRBJ1-1
clone size: .
D gene: .
V gene: TRBV5-6

CDR3 DNA: TGTGCCAGCAGCGATCAGACCGGGCGCACAGATACGCAGTATTTT
CDR3 protein: CASSDQTGRTDTQYF
J gene: TRBJ2-3
clone size: .
D gene: .
V gene: TRBV4-2

CDR3 DNA: TGTGCCAGCAGCGATACTGGTTCCTACGAGCAGTACTTC
CDR3 protein: CASSDTGSYEQYF
J gene: TRBJ2-7
clone size: .
D gene: .
V gene: TRBV7-2

CDR3 DNA: TGTGCCAGCAGCGTAGCTGGCGGCGGGAGTATCTACGAGCAGTACTTC
CDR3 protein: CASSVAGGGSIYEQYF
J gene: TRBJ2-7
clone size: once
D gene: TRBD2
V gene: TRBV9

CDR3 DNA: TGCGCCAGCAGCTTGGTAGGGAGGAGCTCCTACGAGCAGTACTTC
CDR3 protein: CASSLVGRSSYEQYF
J gene: TRBJ2-7
clone size: .
D gene: .
V gene: TRBV5-1

CDR3 DNA: TGCGCCAGCAGCGTCGGCAGTGAAGGAGATACGCAGTATTTT
CDR3 protein: CASSVGSEGDTQYF
J gene: TRBJ2-3
clone size: .
D gene: .
V gene: TRBV5-1

CDR3 DNA: TGTGCCAGCAGCACATCCGGGACAGGGGTTAGAGATACGCAGTATTTT
CDR3 protein: CASSTSGTGVRDTQYF
J gene: TRBJ2-3
clone size: .
D gene: TRBD1
V gene: TRBV28

CDR3 DNA: TGCGCCAGCAGCTTTGGGGGCCATAATTCACCCCTCCACTTT
CDR3 protein: CASSFGGHNSPLHF
J gene: TRBJ1-6
clone size: .
D gene: .
V gene: TRBV5-1

CDR3 DNA: TGTGCCAGCAGCCGAAGACTGGGGACTGAAGCTTTCTTT
CDR3 protein: CASSRRLGTEAFF
J gene: TRBJ1-1
clone size: few
D gene: .
V gene: TRBV5-5

CDR3 DNA: TGTGCAACCGGGACGTTTTTTTCTGGGGAGCTGTTTTTT
CDR3 protein: CATGTFFSGELFF
J gene: TRBJ2-2
clone size: .
D gene: .
V gene: TRBV6-5

CDR3 DNA: TGCGCCAGCAGCCAAGGCACTGAAGCTTTCTTT
CDR3 protein: CASSQGTEAFF
J gene: TRBJ1-1
clone size: .
D gene: .
V gene: TRBV4-1

CDR3 DNA: TGTGCCAGCAGTTACTCACTCGGGGGTGGCACTGAAGCTTTCTTT
CDR3 protein: CASSYSLGGGTEAFF
J gene: TRBJ1-1
clone size: .
D gene: .
V gene: TRBV6-5

CDR3 DNA: TGTGCCAGCAGCAAAGGGACAGGGATCCAAGAGACCCAGTACTTC
CDR3 protein: CASSKGTGIQETQYF
J gene: TRBJ2-5
clone size: once
D gene: TRBD1
V gene: TRBV7-8

CDR3 DNA: TGTGCCAGCAGCTTGGATAGCGGGGGACGCACCGGGGAGCTGTTTTTT
CDR3 protein: CASSLDSGGRTGELFF
J gene: TRBJ2-2
clone size: .
D gene: TRBD2
V gene: TRBV5-6

CDR3 DNA: TGTGCCAGCATTTCAGAGCCTAACACCGGGGAGCTGTTTTTT
CDR3 protein: CASISEPNTGELFF
J gene: TRBJ2-2
clone size: .
D gene: .
V gene: TRBV28

CDR3 DNA: TGTGCCAGCAGCTTAAGTATGGCAGGGCTCGCCGGGGAGCTGTTTTTT
CDR3 protein: CASSLSMAGLAGELFF
J gene: TRBJ2-2
clone size: once
D gene: .
V gene: TRBV7-9

CDR3 DNA: TGCGCCAGCAGCCGGATTAGCGGGGGGCCGAACACCGGGGAGCTGTTTTTT
CDR3 protein: CASSRISGGPNTGELFF
J gene: TRBJ2-2
clone size: .
D gene: TRBD2
V gene: TRBV5-1

CDR3 DNA: TGCGCCAGCAGCTTGGGACCTGACAGGTTTGGGCTCTACGAGCAGTACTTC
CDR3 protein: CASSLGPDRFGLYEQYF
J gene: TRBJ2-7
clone size: once
D gene: .
V gene: TRBV5-1

CDR3 DNA: TGCGCCAGCAGCCAAGGACAATGGACGAACACTGAAGCTTTCTTT
CDR3 protein: CASSQGQWTNTEAFF
J gene: TRBJ1-1
clone size: once
D gene: .
V gene: TRBV4-1

CDR3 DNA: TGCGCCAGCAGCTTGATCGGCCCGAGCTCCTATAATTCACCCCTCCACTTT
CDR3 protein: CASSLIGPSSYNSPLHF
J gene: TRBJ1-6
clone size: .
D gene: .
V gene: TRBV5-1

CDR3 DNA: TGTGCCAGCAGCGTTAGCGGGAGCGGTAATGAGCAGTTCTTC
CDR3 protein: CASSVSGSGNEQFF
J gene: TRBJ2-1
clone size: few
D gene: TRBD2
V gene: TRBV9

CDR3 DNA: TGCGCCAGCAGTGAGGACAGCCTGAACACTGAAGCTTTCTTT
CDR3 protein: CASSEDSLNTEAFF
J gene: TRBJ1-1
clone size: .
D gene: .
V gene: TRBV10-1

CDR3 DNA: TGTGCCAGAAGCGCACCTCCAGGACTAGCGGACACCGGGGAGCTGTTTTTT
CDR3 protein: CARSAPPGLADTGELFF
J gene: TRBJ2-2
clone size: .
D gene: TRBD2
V gene: TRBV5-3

CDR3 DNA: TGCGCCAGCAGCCAACCGGGACAGCGCTATGGAAACACCATATATTTT
CDR3 protein: CASSQPGQRYGNTIYF
J gene: TRBJ1-3
clone size: medium-sized
D gene: TRBD1
V gene: TRBV4-1

CDR3 DNA: TGTGCCAGCAGAGCCGGGCCTGAAGCTTTCTTT
CDR3 protein: CASRAGPEAFF
J gene: TRBJ1-1
clone size: .
D gene: .
V gene: TRBV11-3

CDR3 DNA: TGTGCCAGCAGCGCAGGGGGCAAGGTAGCCGGGGAGCTGTTTTTT
CDR3 protein: CASSAGGKVAGELFF
J gene: TRBJ2-2
clone size: .
D gene: TRBD1
V gene: TRBV9

CDR3 DNA: TGCGCCAGACGACATAATGGACTAGCGGGAGGTACCGGGGAGCTGTTTTTT
CDR3 protein: CARRHNGLAGGTGELFF
J gene: TRBJ2-2
clone size: .
D gene: TRBD2
V gene: TRBV10-1

CDR3 DNA: TGTGCCTGGAGTGTACTGGTGGACATAGTGAGCGGCGAGCAGTACTTC
CDR3 protein: CAWSVLVDIVSGEQYF
J gene: TRBJ2-7
clone size: .
D gene: .
V gene: TRBV30

CDR3 DNA: TGCGCCAGCAGGCCTAAAATATATGGCGGGGGGCGGACTGAAGCTTTCTTT
CDR3 protein: CASRPKIYGGGRTEAFF
J gene: TRBJ1-1
clone size: .
D gene: .
V gene: TRBV5-1

CDR3 DNA: TGCGCCAGCAGCTTGTGGGGGGACTCAGCAGATACGCAGTATTTT
CDR3 protein: CASSLWGDSADTQYF
J gene: TRBJ2-3
clone size: .
D gene: .
V gene: TRBV5-1

CDR3 DNA: TGTGCCAGCAGCAAAGGTTGGGGAGACGGTGGAAACACCATATATTTT
CDR3 protein: CASSKGWGDGGNTIYF
J gene: TRBJ1-3
clone size: .
D gene: .
V gene: TRBV21-1

CDR3 DNA: TGTGCCAGCAGCTCGGGACAGGGCCTCGAGCAGTACTTC
CDR3 protein: CASSSGQGLEQYF
J gene: TRBJ2-7
clone size: .
D gene: TRBD1
V gene: TRBV5-6

CDR3 DNA: TGTGCCAGCTCTCCTATTCTCAAATATGGCTACACCTTC
CDR3 protein: CASSPILKYGYTF
J gene: TRBJ1-2
clone size: .
D gene: .
V gene: TRBV6-1

CDR3 DNA: TGTGCCAGTGGACCTTACAGGGGTAGCAATCAGCCCCAGCATTTT
CDR3 protein: CASGPYRGSNQPQHF
J gene: TRBJ1-5
clone size: medium-sized
D gene: TRBD1
V gene: TRBV6-1

CDR3 DNA: TGTGCCAGCACCCATGGTCCCGGGGCCCTCCCTGAAGCTTTCTTT
CDR3 protein: CASTHGPGALPEAFF
J gene: TRBJ1-1
clone size: .
D gene: .
V gene: TRBV6-5

CDR3 DNA: TGCGCCAGCAGCTTGGGGCAGGGGCGATACACCGGGGAGCTGTTTTTT
CDR3 protein: CASSLGQGRYTGELFF
J gene: TRBJ2-2
clone size: .
D gene: .
V gene: TRBV5-1

CDR3 DNA: TGTGCCAGCAACACTCTCGAGGCCGTTGGGGCCGGGGAGCTGTTTTTT
CDR3 protein: CASNTLEAVGAGELFF
J gene: TRBJ2-2
clone size: .
D gene: .
V gene: TRBV2

CDR3 DNA: TGTGCCAGCAGCCAAGAGAGGCGGGACAGATATCAGCCCCAGCATTTT
CDR3 protein: CASSQERRDRYQPQHF
J gene: TRBJ1-5
clone size: .
D gene: TRBD1
V gene: TRBV4-2